This T cell receptor (beta chain) was recorded in a study of identical twins. Healthy Caucasian individuals made up all the donors. Study-level results: Cross-sectional statistical analysis was relied on for the conclusions, without the same donors being followed. Twin-shared out-of-frame alpha sequences showed excess low generation probability.

After template switching added a universal primer site, the resulting cDNA carried unique molecular identifiers. A single record per CDR3 protein comes from TCRdb applying MiXCR to the 5' RACE reads. Of roughly 250,000 distinct CDR3 sequences listed, more than 13% are singletons. On this clonotype itself: The antigen is undetermined.

The sequenced sample consisted of memory (CD45RO+) T cells sorted from blood. The TCR sequence derives from a woman between 18 and 29 years old in good health.

The CDR3 region has the DNA TGTGCCAGCAGCGGGGGGAGGGAGCAGTACTTC. Amino acid sequence: CASSGGREQYF. The chain joins TRBV27 to TRBJ2-7; 7 nucleotides agree with TRBD2. The V segment lost 6 bases and the J segment 7 bases; nucleotides outside the gene matches: 3. Germline V gene data show CDR1 as MNHEY and CDR2 as SMNVEV (reference sequence). The CDR3 covers 11 residues.